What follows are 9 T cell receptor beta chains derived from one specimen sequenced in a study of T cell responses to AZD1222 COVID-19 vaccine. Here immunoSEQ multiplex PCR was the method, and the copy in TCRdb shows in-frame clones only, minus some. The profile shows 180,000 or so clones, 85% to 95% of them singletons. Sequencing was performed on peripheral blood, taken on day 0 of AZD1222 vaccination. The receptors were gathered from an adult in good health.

CDR3 residues: CASSPAFGRSNYGYTF. Here the CDR3 DNA reads TGTGCCAGCTCACCCGCTTTCGGACGGAGTAACTATGGCTACACCTTC. This sequence joins TRBV18 and TRBJ1-2; D call uncertain. The CDR3 covers 16 residues. V shed 3 bases and J shed 1 base, with 15 bases lying between them. Germline assignment: CDR1 KGHSH and CDR2 LQKENI.

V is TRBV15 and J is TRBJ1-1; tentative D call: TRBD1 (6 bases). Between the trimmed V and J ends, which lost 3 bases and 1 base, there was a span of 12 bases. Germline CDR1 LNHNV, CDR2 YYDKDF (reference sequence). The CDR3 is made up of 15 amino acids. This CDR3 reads CATSSSRTANTEAFF. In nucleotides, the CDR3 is TGTGCCACCAGCAGCTCCCGGACAGCGAACACTGAAGCTTTCTTT.

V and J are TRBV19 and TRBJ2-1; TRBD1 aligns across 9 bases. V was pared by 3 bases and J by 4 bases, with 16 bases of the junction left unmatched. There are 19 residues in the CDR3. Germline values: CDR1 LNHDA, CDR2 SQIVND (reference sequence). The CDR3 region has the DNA TGTGCCAGTAGTATTTGGTTAGGGACAGGGTGGCTTTCTTACAATGAGCAGTTCTTC. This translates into CASSIWLGTGWLSYNEQFF.

The CDR3 bases are TGTGCCAGCAGCCCGCATAAGAAGGATAATTCACCCCTCCACTTT. The encoded protein is CASSPHKKDNSPLHF. This chain links TRBV5-6 with TRBJ1-6; D is ambiguous. The CDR3 is 15 residues long. V dropped 4 bases and J dropped 5 bases, with 13 bases sitting between them. CDR1 is SGHDT, CDR2 YYEEEE, per germline.

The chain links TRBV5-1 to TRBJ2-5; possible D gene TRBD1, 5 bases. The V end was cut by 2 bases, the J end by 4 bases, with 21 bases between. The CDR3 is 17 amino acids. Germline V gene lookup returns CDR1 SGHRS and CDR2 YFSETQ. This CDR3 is CASSFPSGAAFVETQYF. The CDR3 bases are TGCGCCAGCAGCTTCCCCTCTGGGGCGGCATTTGTAGAGACCCAGTACTTC.

The CDR3 spells CSVVTGGTDTQYF. The CDR3 nucleotides read TGCAGCGTTGTCACAGGGGGAACAGATACGCAGTATTTT. This chain connects TRBV29-1 to TRBJ2-3; 8 bases line up with TRBD1. With 4 bases clipped from V and 3 bases from J, the junction kept 3 bases outside the gene matches. This CDR3 is 13 amino acids long. Germline-derived CDR1 and CDR2 are SQVTM and ANQGSEA.

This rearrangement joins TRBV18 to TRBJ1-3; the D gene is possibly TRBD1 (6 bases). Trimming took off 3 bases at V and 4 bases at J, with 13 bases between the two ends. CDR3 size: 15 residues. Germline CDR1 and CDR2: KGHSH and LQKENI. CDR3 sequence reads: CASSPTGTTGNTIYF. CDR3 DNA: TGTGCCAGCTCACCCACAGGGACAACCGGAAACACCATATATTTT.

DNA for the CDR3: TGTGCCAGCAGCGACTGGGTCACCGGGGAGCTGTTTTTT. It codes for CASSDWVTGELFF. V and J are TRBV5-4 and TRBJ2-2, with no clear D. CDR3 length: 13 amino acids. The V and J ends lost 4 bases and 4 bases respectively, with 8 bases between them. Germline-derived CDR1 and CDR2 are SGHNT and YYREEE (reference sequence). Full variable domain (missing parts from reference TRBV5-4 and TRBJ2-2): ETGVTQSPTHLIKTRGQQVTLRCSSQSGHNTVSWYQQALGQGPQFIFQYYREEENGRGNFPPRFSGLQFPNYSSELNVNALELDDSALYLCASSDWVTGELFFGEGSRLTVL.

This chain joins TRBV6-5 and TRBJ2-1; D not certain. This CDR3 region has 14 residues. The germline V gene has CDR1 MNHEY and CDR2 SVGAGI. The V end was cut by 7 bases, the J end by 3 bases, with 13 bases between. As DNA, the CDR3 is TGTGCCAGCACCGACTGGGGTGGCTACAATGAGCAGTTCTTC. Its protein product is CASTDWGGYNEQFF.